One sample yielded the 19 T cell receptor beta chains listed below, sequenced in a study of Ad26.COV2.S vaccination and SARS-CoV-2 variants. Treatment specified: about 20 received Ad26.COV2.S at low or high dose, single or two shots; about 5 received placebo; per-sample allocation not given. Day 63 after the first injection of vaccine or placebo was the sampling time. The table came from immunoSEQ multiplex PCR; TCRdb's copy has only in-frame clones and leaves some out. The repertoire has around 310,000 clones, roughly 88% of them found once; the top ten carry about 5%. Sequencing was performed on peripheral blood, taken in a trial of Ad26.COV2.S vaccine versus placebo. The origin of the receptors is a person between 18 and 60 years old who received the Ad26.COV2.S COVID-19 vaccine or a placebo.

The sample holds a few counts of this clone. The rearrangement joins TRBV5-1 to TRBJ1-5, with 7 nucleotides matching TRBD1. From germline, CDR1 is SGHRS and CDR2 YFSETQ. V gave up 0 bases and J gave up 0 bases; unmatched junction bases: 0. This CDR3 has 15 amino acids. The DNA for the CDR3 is TGCGCCAGCAGCTTGGCAGGGGGTAGCAATCAGCCCCAGCATTTT. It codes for CASSLAGGSNQPQHF.

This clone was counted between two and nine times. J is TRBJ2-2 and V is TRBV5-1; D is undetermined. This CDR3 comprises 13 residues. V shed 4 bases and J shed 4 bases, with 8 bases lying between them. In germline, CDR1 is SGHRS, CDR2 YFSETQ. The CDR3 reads CASSGPITGELFF. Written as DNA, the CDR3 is TGCGCCAGCAGCGGGCCGATCACCGGGGAGCTGTTTTTT.

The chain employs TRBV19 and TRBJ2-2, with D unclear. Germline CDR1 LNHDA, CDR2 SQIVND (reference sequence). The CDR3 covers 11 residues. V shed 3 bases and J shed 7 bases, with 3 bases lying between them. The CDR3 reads CASSILGELFF. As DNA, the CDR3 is TGTGCCAGTAGTATCCTCGGGGAGCTGTTTTTT.

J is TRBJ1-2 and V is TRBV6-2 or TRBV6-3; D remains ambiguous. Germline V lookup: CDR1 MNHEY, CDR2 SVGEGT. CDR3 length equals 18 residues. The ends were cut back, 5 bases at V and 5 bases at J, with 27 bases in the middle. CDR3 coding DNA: TGTGCCAGCAGTACCTATGTTCCGGAGGAGGACGGGGAGTATGGCTACACCTTC. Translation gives CASSTYVPEEDGEYGYTF.

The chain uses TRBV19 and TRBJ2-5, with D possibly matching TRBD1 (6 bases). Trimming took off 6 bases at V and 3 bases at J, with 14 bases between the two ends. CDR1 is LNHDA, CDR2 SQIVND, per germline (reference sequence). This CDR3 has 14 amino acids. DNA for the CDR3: TGTGCCAGTAGCCTACAGGGATTGAAAGAGACCCAGTACTTC. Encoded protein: CASSLQGLKETQYF. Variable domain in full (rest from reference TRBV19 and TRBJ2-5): DGGITQSPKYLFRKEGQNVTLSCEQNLNHDAMYWYRQDPGQGLRLIYYSQIVNDFQKGDIAEGYSVSREKKESFPLTVTSAQKNPTAFYLCASSLQGLKETQYFGPGTRLLVL.

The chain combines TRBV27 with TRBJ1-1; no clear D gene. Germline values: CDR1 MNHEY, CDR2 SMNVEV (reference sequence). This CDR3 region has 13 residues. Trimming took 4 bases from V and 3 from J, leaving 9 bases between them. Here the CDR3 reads CASSWAAYTEAFF. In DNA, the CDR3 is TGTGCCAGCAGTTGGGCAGCGTACACTGAAGCTTTCTTT.

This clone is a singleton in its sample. CDR3 amino acids: CASRTGGMGGYTF. As DNA, the CDR3 is TGTGCCAGCAGGACAGGGGGCATGGGTGGCTACACCTTC. The rearrangement uses TRBV11-2 and TRBJ1-2, with 10 nucleotides matching TRBD1. CDR1 and CDR2 from the germline V gene are SGHAT and FQNNGV. The J segment lost 7 bases and the V segment lost 6 bases, leaving 5 bases of the junction unmatched. This CDR3 comprises 13 residues. Full variable domain (remainder filled in from reference TRBV11-2 and TRBJ1-2): EAGVAQSPRYKIIEKRQSVAFWCNPISGHATLYWYQQILGQGPKLLIQFQNNGVVDDSQLPKDRFSAERLKGVDSTLKIQPAKLEDSAVYLCASRTGGMGGYTFGSGTRLTVV.

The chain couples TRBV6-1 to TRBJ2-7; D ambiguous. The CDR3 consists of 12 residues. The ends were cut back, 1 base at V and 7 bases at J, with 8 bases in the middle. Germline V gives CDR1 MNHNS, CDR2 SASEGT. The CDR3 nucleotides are TGTGCCAGCAGTGAAGTTAGTGATGAGCAGTACTTC. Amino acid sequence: CASSEVSDEQYF.

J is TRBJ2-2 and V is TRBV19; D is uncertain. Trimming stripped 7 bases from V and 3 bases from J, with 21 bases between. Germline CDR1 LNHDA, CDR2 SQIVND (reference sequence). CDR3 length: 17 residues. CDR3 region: CASKAHSAGFDTGELFF. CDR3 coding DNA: TGTGCCAGTAAAGCCCACTCCGCCGGCTTCGACACCGGGGAGCTGTTTTTT.

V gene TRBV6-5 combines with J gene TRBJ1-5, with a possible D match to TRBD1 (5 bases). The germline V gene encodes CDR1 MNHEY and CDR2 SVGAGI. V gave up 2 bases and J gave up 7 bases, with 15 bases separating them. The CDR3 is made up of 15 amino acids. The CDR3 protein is CASSYDPGGNQPQHF. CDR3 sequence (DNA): TGTGCCAGCAGTTACGACCCCGGGGGGAACCAGCCCCAGCATTTT.

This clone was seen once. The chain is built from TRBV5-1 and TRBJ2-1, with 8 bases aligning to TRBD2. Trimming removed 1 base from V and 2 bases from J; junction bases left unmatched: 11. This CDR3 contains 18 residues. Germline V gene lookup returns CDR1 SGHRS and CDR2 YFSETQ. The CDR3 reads CASSLKGSGKNTYNEQFF. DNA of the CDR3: TGCGCCAGCAGCTTGAAGGGTAGCGGGAAGAATACCTACAATGAGCAGTTCTTC. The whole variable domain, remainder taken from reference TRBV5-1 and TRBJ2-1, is KAGVTQTPRYLIKTRGQQVTLSCSPISGHRSVSWYQQTPGQGLQFLFEYFSETQRNKGNFPGRFSGRQFSNSRSEMNVSTLELGDSALYLCASSLKGSGKNTYNEQFFGPGTRLTVL.

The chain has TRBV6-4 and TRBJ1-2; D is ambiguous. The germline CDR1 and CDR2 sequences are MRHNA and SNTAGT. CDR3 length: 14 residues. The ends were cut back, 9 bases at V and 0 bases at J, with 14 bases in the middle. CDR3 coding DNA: TGTGCCAGAGATAGGCAGCACACTAACTATGGCTACACCTTC. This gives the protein CARDRQHTNYGYTF.

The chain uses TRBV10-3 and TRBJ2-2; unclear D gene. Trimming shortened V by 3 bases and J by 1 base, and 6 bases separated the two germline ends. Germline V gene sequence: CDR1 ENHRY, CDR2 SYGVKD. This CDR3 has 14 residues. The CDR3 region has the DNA TGTGCCATCAGTGAAGGGCAGAACACCGGGGAGCTGTTTTTT. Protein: CAISEGQNTGELFF.

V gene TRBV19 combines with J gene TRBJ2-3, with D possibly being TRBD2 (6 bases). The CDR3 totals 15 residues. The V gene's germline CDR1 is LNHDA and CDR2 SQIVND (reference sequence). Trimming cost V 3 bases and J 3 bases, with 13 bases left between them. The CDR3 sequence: CASSMVGGSTDTQYF. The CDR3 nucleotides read TGTGCCAGTAGTATGGTGGGAGGCAGTACAGATACGCAGTATTTT.

CDR3 DNA sequence: TGTGCCAGCAGCCATAGGGAGGGAGTTACCCAGTACTTC. Amino acids: CASSHREGVTQYF. V is TRBV7-9 and J is TRBJ2-5, with 7 bases aligning to TRBD2. The CDR3 is made up of 13 amino acids. The V segment lost 5 bases and the J segment 8 bases; nucleotides outside the gene matches: 8. The V gene's germline CDR1 is SEHNR and CDR2 FQNEAQ (reference sequence).

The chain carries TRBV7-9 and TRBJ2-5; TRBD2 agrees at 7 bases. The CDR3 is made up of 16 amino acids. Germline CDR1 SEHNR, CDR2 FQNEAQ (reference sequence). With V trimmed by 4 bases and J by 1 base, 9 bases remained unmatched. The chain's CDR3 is CASSSPGGYTQETQYF. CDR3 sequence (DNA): TGTGCCAGCAGCTCCCCCGGGGGGTACACCCAAGAGACCCAGTACTTC.

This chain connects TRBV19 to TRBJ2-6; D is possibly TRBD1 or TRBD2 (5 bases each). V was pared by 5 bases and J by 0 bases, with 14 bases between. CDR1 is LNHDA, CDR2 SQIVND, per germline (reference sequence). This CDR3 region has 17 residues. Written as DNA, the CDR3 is TGTGCCAGTAGTCCCAGGGACGACTACTCTGGGGCCAACGTCCTGACTTTC. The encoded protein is CASSPRDDYSGANVLTF.

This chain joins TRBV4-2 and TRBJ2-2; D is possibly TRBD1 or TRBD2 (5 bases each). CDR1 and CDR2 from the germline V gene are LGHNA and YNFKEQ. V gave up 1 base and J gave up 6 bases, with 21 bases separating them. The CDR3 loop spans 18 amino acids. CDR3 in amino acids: CASSQGGTGPPASGELFF. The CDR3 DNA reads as TGTGCCAGCAGCCAAGGCGGAACGGGACCCCCGGCGTCCGGGGAGCTGTTTTTT.

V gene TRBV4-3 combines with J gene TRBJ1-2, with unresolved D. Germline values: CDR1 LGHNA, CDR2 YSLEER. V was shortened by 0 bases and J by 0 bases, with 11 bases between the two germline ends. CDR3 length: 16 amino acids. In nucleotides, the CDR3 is TGCGCCAGCAGCCAAGATTTGTCAGGTACTAACTATGGCTACACCTTC. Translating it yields CASSQDLSGTNYGYTF.